Sequencing of this T cell receptor beta chain was carried out in a study of blood T cell repertoires in COVID-19. Method: immunoSEQ multiplex PCR; TCRdb's copy keeps in-frame clones and lacks some. The table records about 160,000 clones, roughly 82% of them present only once. Sequenced: peripheral blood. The receptor was isolated from a woman aged 35 to 49 with COVID-19, enrolled during active disease.

The CDR3, as DNA: TGTGCCAGCAGACAGGTGGGCTACGAGCAGTACTTC. Protein sequence: CASRQVGYEQYF. This chain connects TRBV25-1 to TRBJ2-7, with D perhaps matching TRBD1 (5 bases). Germline V lookup: CDR1 MGHDK, CDR2 SYGVNS. V was shortened by 6 bases and J by 3 bases, with 9 bases between the two germline ends. The CDR3 contains 12 residues.